The 22 T cell receptor beta chains below were found in one sample sequenced in a study of OX40 agonist ivuxolimab in advanced cancers. Using immunoSEQ multiplex PCR, the repertoire was profiled, and TCRdb retains in-frame clones only, with some absent. The data hold about 41,000 clones, with 70% to 80% observed a single time. Sequenced here: CD4+ or CD8+ T cells sorted from blood, sampled in a trial of the OX40 agonist ivuxolimab. These TCRs come from an adult with an advanced solid tumor such as melanoma, head and neck, liver or kidney cancer.

This chain joins TRBV6-1 and TRBJ2-2; 9 positions agree with TRBD1. Germline lookup yields CDR1 MNHNS and CDR2 SASEGT. With V trimmed by 6 bases and J by 7 bases, 9 bases remained unmatched. The CDR3 has 15 amino acids. The CDR3 spells CASRTSGQGLGELFF. CDR3 coding DNA: TGTGCCAGCAGGACCTCGGGACAGGGACTCGGGGAGCTGTTTTTT.

The chain combines TRBV5-3 with TRBJ2-7; the match to TRBD2 covers 12 bases. TRBV5-3 is reported as an ORF; its role is uncertain. This CDR3 contains 15 residues. J gave up 4 bases and V 0 bases, and 2 bases lay outside the gene matches. CDR3 bases: TGTGCCAGAAGCTTGGGGACTAGCGGGACGTACGAGCAGTACTTC. Encoded protein: CARSLGTSGTYEQYF.

In nucleotides, the CDR3 is TGCGCCAGCAGCCAAGATAAGTACAGCACCAATCAGCCCCAGCATTTT. Its translation: CASSQDKYSTNQPQHF. The rearrangement uses TRBV4-3 and TRBJ1-5; D gene uncertain. Germline CDR1 and CDR2: LGHNA and YSLEER. This CDR3 is 16 amino acids long. Trimming stripped 0 bases from V and 3 bases from J, with 12 bases between.

This chain links TRBV6-5 with TRBJ2-2; D not resolved. CDR1 is MNHEY and CDR2 is SVGAGI in the germline V gene. V dropped 7 bases and J dropped 3 bases, with 12 bases sitting between them. CDR3 length: 14 residues. DNA for the CDR3: TGTGCCAGCAAGGGTGCGCGCGACACCGGGGAGCTGTTTTTT. This gives the protein CASKGARDTGELFF.

The J gene is TRBJ1-2, the V gene TRBV4-1, with D uncertain. In germline, CDR1 is MGHRA, CDR2 YSYEKL. CDR3 size: 14 residues. Trimming shortened V by 2 bases and J by 5 bases, and 12 bases separated the two germline ends. CDR3 in amino acids: CASSQWDLGYGYTF. The CDR3 DNA reads TGCGCCAGCAGCCAATGGGATTTGGGGTATGGCTACACCTTC.

The rearrangement links TRBV7-9 to TRBJ2-1; D gene uncertain. CDR1 and CDR2 (germline): SEHNR, FQNEAQ (reference sequence). The CDR3 has 13 amino acids. V was shortened by 6 bases and J by 4 bases, with 10 bases between the two germline ends. The CDR3 DNA sequence: TGTGCCAGCAGGAAGGACGGTTACAATGAGCAGTTCTTC. It is translated as CASRKDGYNEQFF.

In this sample, this clone is medium-sized. This rearrangement joins TRBV7-9 to TRBJ1-6, with a tentative D call TRBD1 (5 bases). The ends were cut back, 4 bases at V and 0 bases at J, with 13 bases in the middle. This CDR3 spans 17 amino acids. Germline assignment: CDR1 SEHNR and CDR2 FQNEAQ (reference sequence). CDR3 DNA sequence: TGTGCCAGCAGCTCCCAGACAGTTAGCTCCTATAATTCACCCCTCCACTTT. Its protein is CASSSQTVSSYNSPLHF.

The chain links TRBV19 to TRBJ2-7; TRBD2 might be the D (6 bases). From germline, CDR1 is LNHDA and CDR2 SQIVND (reference sequence). The ends were cut back, 4 bases at V and 4 bases at J, with 14 bases in the middle. This CDR3 region has 14 residues. DNA for the CDR3: TGTGCCAGTAGTAGACTAGGCGGTCTGTACGAGCAGTACTTC. Translating it yields CASSRLGGLYEQYF.

In this sample, this clone turned up a few times. The rearrangement joins TRBV29-1 to TRBJ1-6; D is possibly TRBD1 (6 bases). Germline CDR1 and CDR2: SQVTM and ANQGSEA. The CDR3 has 13 residues. CDR3 residues: CRPTGWPHSPLHF. The CDR3 DNA is TGCAGGCCCACAGGGTGGCCCCATTCACCCCTCCACTTT.

The genes are TRBV5-4 and TRBJ2-6; TRBD2 agrees at 11 bases. Germline V CDR1 and CDR2: SGHNT, YYREEE (reference sequence). The J segment lost 2 bases and the V segment lost 0 bases, leaving 7 bases of the junction unmatched. The CDR3 loop spans 19 amino acids. CDR3 DNA sequence: TGTGCCAGCAGCTTGGAGGCGACTAGCGGGAAGGCTGGGGCCAACGTCCTGACTTTC. Translating it yields CASSLEATSGKAGANVLTF.

J is TRBJ2-5 and V is TRBV7-9; TRBD2 is a possible D gene (6 bases). The DNA matches TRBJ2-7 better at its end, which makes the J call doubtful. The CDR3 loop spans 17 amino acids. Germline CDR1 SEHNR, CDR2 FQNEAQ (reference sequence). The DNA for the CDR3 is TGTGCCAGCAGCTCGATCGTAACAGGAGGGTTTTCCTACGAGCAGTACTTC. Translated, it gives CASSSIVTGGFSYEQYF.

The V gene is TRBV4-1, the J gene TRBJ2-7, with TRBD1 identical over 9 bases. The CDR3 length is 14 residues. Trimming at V came to 3 bases and at J to 3 bases, leaving 3 bases not matched to a gene. From germline, CDR1 is MGHRA and CDR2 YSYEKL. CDR3 DNA sequence: TGCGCCAGCAGCCAGGGGACAGGGATCTACGAGCAGTACTTC. It encodes CASSQGTGIYEQYF.

This rearrangement joins TRBV2 to TRBJ2-3; D could derive from TRBD1 or TRBD2 (6 bases each). Germline loops: CDR1 SNHLY, CDR2 FYNNEI. This CDR3 is 17 amino acids long. Deletions cut 2 bases from V and 1 base from J, with 16 bases between. As DNA, the CDR3 is TGTGCCAGCAGTGAACGATCGGGGGCGATTGGCACAGATACGCAGTATTTT. Amino acids: CASSERSGAIGTDTQYF. Variable domain in full (rest from reference TRBV2 and TRBJ2-3): EPEVTQTPSHQVTQMGQEVILRCVPISNHLYFYWYRQILGQKVEFLVSFYNNEISEKSEIFDDQFSVERPDGSNFTLKIRSTKLEDSAMYFCASSERSGAIGTDTQYFGPGTRLTVL.

CDR3: CASSDYPYRLAGGRLTDTQYF. The DNA for the CDR3 is TGCGCCAGCAGTGATTACCCTTATAGACTAGCGGGAGGCCGGCTCACAGATACGCAGTATTTT. The chain has TRBV10-1 and TRBJ2-3, with 13 positions matching TRBD2. Looked up from germline, CDR1 is WNHNN and CDR2 is SYGVQD (reference sequence). V shed 3 bases, J shed 2 bases, and the junction held 17 bases outside the gene matches. The CDR3 loop spans 21 amino acids.

This clone occurred a few times. The J gene is TRBJ2-7, the V gene TRBV4-3, with D perhaps TRBD1 (6 bases). V lost 6 bases to trimming and J lost 3 bases, with 18 bases between them. CDR3 length: 15 residues. Looked up from germline, CDR1 is LGHNA and CDR2 is YSLEER. CDR3 sequence: CASSPRWGQNYEQYF. The CDR3 nucleotides read TGCGCCAGCAGTCCAAGGTGGGGACAAAACTACGAGCAGTACTTC.

This chain connects TRBV27 to TRBJ1-1, with a tentative D call TRBD1 (5 bases). The CDR3 consists of 15 residues. Germline CDR1 is MNHEY and CDR2 is SMNVEV (reference sequence). The germline V and J ends were trimmed by 3 bases and 0 bases, with 11 bases remaining between them. The CDR3 sequence: CASSFGGFMNTEAFF. For the CDR3, the DNA is TGTGCCAGCAGTTTCGGGGGTTTCATGAACACTGAAGCTTTCTTT.

The J gene is TRBJ2-3, the V gene TRBV7-3, with 8 bases matching TRBD1. The germline CDR1 and CDR2 sequences are SGHTA and FQGTGA. The CDR3 extends over 15 amino acids. With 5 bases clipped from V and 8 bases from J, the junction kept 12 bases outside the gene matches. CDR3 protein: CASSPNAGGMGTQYF. CDR3 sequence (DNA): TGTGCCAGCAGCCCGAATGCAGGGGGCATGGGTACGCAGTATTTT.

The chain carries TRBV7-9 and TRBJ1-4, with D perhaps TRBD1 (6 bases). V lost 1 base, J lost 8 bases, and 11 bases lay in between. This CDR3 region has 14 residues. From germline, CDR1 is SEHNR and CDR2 FQNEAQ (reference sequence). As DNA, the CDR3 is TGTGCCAGCAGCTTAGGGGGGGCGCAAGAAAAACTGTTTTTT. Its translation: CASSLGGAQEKLFF.

This clone was observed a handful of times. The chain links TRBV19 to TRBJ1-1; D not certain. V was clipped by 3 bases and J by 11 bases, with 13 bases between them. The CDR3 runs 12 residues. CDR1 is LNHDA and CDR2 is SQIVND in the germline V gene (reference sequence). The CDR3 region is CASSIPFGEAFF. Here the CDR3 DNA reads TGTGCCAGTAGTATTCCGTTCGGGGAGGCTTTCTTT.

The V gene is TRBV18, the J gene TRBJ2-7; D ambiguous. The CDR3 has 13 residues. Germline V gives CDR1 KGHSH, CDR2 LQKENI. The ends were cut back, 0 bases at V and 0 bases at J, with 3 bases in the middle. The CDR3 DNA reads as TGTGCCAGCTCACCACCAGACTCCTACGAGCAGTACTTC. Its translation: CASSPPDSYEQYF.

The sample holds one count of this clone. The chain combines TRBV7-2 with TRBJ1-1; a weak D match, TRBD1 (6 bases). The V and J ends lost 5 bases and 0 bases respectively, with 10 bases between them. Germline values: CDR1 SGHTA, CDR2 FQGNSA. This CDR3 contains 14 residues. CDR3 sequence (DNA): TGTGCCAGCAGCATGGGACACTTGAACACTGAAGCTTTCTTT. It yields the protein CASSMGHLNTEAFF.

The rearrangement links TRBV11-3 to TRBJ1-1; D is perhaps TRBD1 (5 bases). V lost 3 bases and J 1 base, leaving 6 bases between the germline ends. The germline V gene has CDR1 SGHNT and CDR2 YENEEA. The CDR3 has 13 amino acids. The CDR3 DNA reads TGTGCCAGCAGCTTGGGGGGGAACACTGAAGCTTTCTTT. Residues: CASSLGGNTEAFF. Full variable domain (remainder filled in from reference TRBV11-3 and TRBJ1-1): EAGVVQSPRYKIIEKKQPVAFWCNPISGHNTLYWYLQNLGQGPELLIRYENEEAVDDSQLPKDRFSAERLKGVDSTLKIQPAELGDSAVYLCASSLGGNTEAFFGQGTRLTVV.